The clone carrying this TCR beta chain has a handful of counts. The antigen remains unidentified. Unique molecular identifiers were present on the cDNA, which also gained a universal primer site by template switching. TCRdb independently ran MiXCR on the 5' RACE reads; one entry per CDR3 protein. The table shows some 660,000 distinct CDR3 sequences, with more than 6.5% occurring only once. Only healthy Caucasians were included as donors. Germline assignment: CDR1 LGHDT and CDR2 YNNKEL (reference sequence). The CDR3 contains 18 residues. The trim removed 3 bases at V and 4 bases at J, leaving 14 bases unmatched. This sample was included in a study of identical twins. Whole-study findings and limits: Excess sharing between twins was weaker in beta out-of-frame sequences.

This same sample was also taken into another study, of yellow fever vaccine responses in identical twins.

The genes are TRBV3-1 and TRBJ2-2; 7 nucleotides align to TRBD1. The sequence derives from a young woman in good health. Sequencing was carried out using PBMCs. The CDR3 region has the DNA TGTGCCAGCAGCCAGTCAGGCGACAGGGCCGCGGGCACCGGGGAGCTGTTTTTT. Encoded protein: CASSQSGDRAAGTGELFF. The full variable domain, its missing parts supplied by reference TRBV3-1 and TRBJ2-2, is DTAVSQTPKYLVTQMGNDKSIKCEQNLGHDTMYWYKQDSKKFLKIMFSYNNKELIINETVPNRFSPKSPDKAHLNLHINSLELGDSAVYFCASSQSGDRAAGTGELFFGEGSRLTVL.